This T cell receptor beta chain was recovered during a study of identical twins. General observations from the study: The models gave estimates that fell short of the out-of-frame TCR alpha sharing seen in monozygotic twins.

CDR3 length: 15 residues. Per the germline V gene, CDR1 is KGHSH and CDR2 is LQKENI. Worth noting for this clonotype: The antigen is unknown. Its ends do not fully match the called genes, so a read error is possible.

TCRdb fed the 5' RACE reads into MiXCR, producing one record per CDR3 protein. The sample yields 600,000 to 850,000 distinct CDR3 sequences, around a sixth seen once. The same data also went into a second study, on T cells expressing NK-cell markers. That source notes: Within the sequenced cohort of eight donors, seven exhibited HCMV seropositivity and one was seronegative. The contribution of dominant NKG2C+ clonotypes to CD8+ T cells in about six donors was roughly 1.0-7.5%.

Material for sequencing was PBMCs. This sequence was found in a woman between 18 and 30 years old in good health. This chain links TRBV18 with TRBJ2-2; 9 bases line up with TRBD2. CDR3: CASSPQLAGTGELFF. The CDR3 DNA is TGTGCCAGCTCACCACAGCTAGCGGGAACCGGGGAGCTGTTTTTC. Variable domain in full (rest from reference TRBV18 and TRBJ2-2): NAGVMQNPRHLVRRRGQEARLRCSPMKGHSHVYWYRQLPEEGLKFMVYLQKENIIDESGMPKERFSAEFPKEGPSILRIQQVVRGDSAAYFCASSPQLAGTGELFFGEGSRLTVL.